The 32 T cell receptor beta chains reported below all come from one sample, sequenced in a study of shared clonotypes between healthy human individuals. Profiled with immunoSEQ multiplex PCR; TCRdb holds only in-frame clones, not every one. Here the sample spans about 690,000 clones, less than 95% being singletons. The sequenced material came from memory CD8+ T cells from PBMCs. As to subset: CD45RO+ cells pooled with CCR7-negative TemRA cells. These receptors came from a man aged 18 to 29 in good health. Some clones in this sample may be carry-over from other donors' samples.

This sequence joins TRBV9 and TRBJ1-2, with TRBD1 matching over 9 bases. Germline CDR1 reads SGDLS; CDR2 reads YYNGEE. This CDR3 contains 17 residues. V lost 0 bases and J lost 6; bases outside the gene matches: 12. The CDR3 region is CASSVGSLPGTGNGYTF. In nucleotides, the CDR3 is TGTGCCAGCAGCGTAGGAAGCCTTCCCGGGACAGGGAATGGCTACACCTTC.

For this clone: Other DNA sequences in this specimen translate into the identical CDR3. The V call is TRBV29-1, the J call TRBJ1-4, with D unclear. The V gene's germline CDR1 is SQVTM and CDR2 ANQGSEA. V was cut by 4 bases and J by 2 bases, with 2 bases left in between. The CDR3 runs to 11 residues. CDR3 sequence (DNA): TGCAGCGTTGGGACTAATGAAAAACTGTTTTTT. As protein: CSVGTNEKLFF.

The chain uses TRBV9 and TRBJ2-1; 9 positions match TRBD2. This CDR3 has 15 residues. From germline, CDR1 is SGDLS and CDR2 YYNGEE. V gave up 3 bases and J gave up 5 bases; unmatched junction bases: 6. CDR3 nucleotide sequence: TGTGCCAGCAGCGCGAGCGGGAGGCTTGACAATGAGCAGTTCTTC. It codes for CASSASGRLDNEQFF.

The rearrangement joins TRBV9 to TRBJ2-1; the D is unclear. Germline V gene sequence: CDR1 SGDLS, CDR2 YYNGEE. The CDR3 length is 12 residues. V lost 1 base, J lost 8 bases, and 7 bases lay in between. CDR3 nucleotide sequence: TGTGCCAGCAGCGTAAGCATCCATGAGCAGTTCTTC. Translation gives CASSVSIHEQFF.

V is TRBV7-9 and J is TRBJ1-2; D remains ambiguous. The CDR3 is 14 residues long. V was trimmed by 5 bases and J by 8 bases, leaving 18 bases between them. Per the germline V gene, CDR1 is SEHNR and CDR2 is FQNEAQ (reference sequence). The CDR3 protein is CASSPILPSYGYTF. Here the CDR3 DNA reads TGTGCCAGCAGCCCGATCTTACCTTCCTACGGCTACACCTTC.

V usage is TRBV29-1 and J usage is TRBJ1-2; D gene ambiguous. CDR1 SQVTM and CDR2 ANQGSEA come from the germline V gene. This CDR3 region has 13 residues. Trimming took 6 bases from V and 0 from J, leaving 11 bases between them. CDR3 DNA: TGCAGCGTCCCCGAGAGAACTAACTATGGCTACACCTTC. Protein product: CSVPERTNYGYTF.

This clone was observed once. J is TRBJ2-3 and V is TRBV7-9; D may be TRBD1 (6 bases). V lost 5 bases and J 2 bases, leaving 17 bases between the germline ends. The CDR3 runs 16 residues. The germline gives CDR1 SEHNR, CDR2 FQNEAQ (reference sequence). The CDR3 region is CASSPILDSYTDTQYF. The CDR3 nucleotides are TGTGCCAGCAGCCCCATCTTGGACAGCTACACAGATACGCAGTATTTT. Based on the CDR3 plus reference TRBV7-9 and TRBJ2-3, the full variable domain is DTGVSQNPRHKITKRGQNVTFRCDPISEHNRLYWYRQTLGQGPEFLTYFQNEAQLEKSRLLSDRFSAERPKGSFSTLEIQRTEQGDSAMYLCASSPILDSYTDTQYFGPGTRLTVL.

The J gene is TRBJ1-2, the V gene TRBV28; no clear D. CDR1 and CDR2 (germline): MDHEN, SYDVKM. CDR3 length equals 15 residues. V lost 5 bases to trimming and J lost 3 bases, with 16 bases between them. CDR3 nucleotides: TGTGCCAGCAGTCCTACTCGTGGCAGTTACTATGGCTACACCTTC. Translation: CASSPTRGSYYGYTF.

This clone was picked up a small number of times. The chain carries TRBV28 and TRBJ1-5, with 10 bases that match TRBD1. V trimming: 10 bases; J trimming: 1 base; junction bases outside the gene matches: 4. Germline values: CDR1 MDHEN, CDR2 SYDVKM. The CDR3 covers 14 residues. CDR3 sequence reads: CATLGQGSNQPQHF. The CDR3 nucleotides read TGTGCCACCCTGGGACAGGGGAGCAATCAGCCCCAGCATTTT.

The rearrangement links TRBV11-2 to TRBJ2-7; TRBD1 matches at 12 bases. CDR3 length equals 19 residues. Unmatched junction bases numbered 15, after V lost 6 bases and J lost 0 bases. Germline V gives CDR1 SGHAT, CDR2 FQNNGV. This CDR3 is CASRGQGAKPSGNSYEQYF. CDR3 DNA: TGTGCCAGCAGGGGACAGGGGGCTAAGCCTAGCGGGAACTCCTACGAGCAGTACTTC.

The gene calls are TRBV27 and TRBJ2-1; D perhaps matches TRBD2 (5 bases). Trimming shortened V by 6 bases and J by 1 base, and 16 bases separated the two germline ends. The CDR3 extends over 16 amino acids. Germline V gives CDR1 MNHEY, CDR2 SMNVEV (reference sequence). The CDR3 DNA follows: TGTGCCAGCAGCCCCGCAGTCGGGGAGTCCTACAATGAGCAGTTCTTC. This codes for CASSPAVGESYNEQFF.

This clone showed up just once. The rearrangement joins TRBV2 to TRBJ2-5; maybe TRBD1 (6 bases). Germline V gene lookup returns CDR1 SNHLY and CDR2 FYNNEI. CDR3 length equals 15 residues. V lost 7 bases to trimming and J lost 2 bases, with 17 bases between them. The CDR3 loop is CASIQRGSRQETQYF. The CDR3 DNA is TGTGCCAGCATCCAAAGGGGGAGTCGACAAGAGACCCAGTACTTC.

The chain joins TRBV2 to TRBJ2-5; 7 positions match TRBD2. Germline loops: CDR1 SNHLY, CDR2 FYNNEI. The CDR3 is 12 amino acids. J gave up 5 bases and V 7 bases, and 4 bases lay outside the gene matches. Here the CDR3 DNA reads TGTGCCAGCATATGGGGGGGGGAGACCCAGTACTTC. This sequence encodes CASIWGGETQYF.

The chain joins TRBV7-3 to TRBJ2-7, with D perhaps being TRBD1 or TRBD2 (5 bases each). This CDR3 region has 14 residues. Trimming stripped 5 bases from V and 5 bases from J, with 16 bases between. Germline V gives CDR1 SGHTA, CDR2 FQGTGA. The CDR3 loop is CASSTRDQPHEQYF. The CDR3 region has the DNA TGTGCCAGCAGCACCCGGGACCAGCCACACGAGCAGTACTTC.

Here the CDR3 reads CASKVNRDSNQPQHF. The CDR3 bases are TGTGCCAGTAAGGTCAACAGGGATAGCAATCAGCCCCAGCATTTT. The J gene is TRBJ1-5, the V gene TRBV19; possibly TRBD1 for D (6 bases). CDR3 length equals 15 residues. Germline V CDR1 and CDR2: LNHDA, SQIVND (reference sequence). Trimming took 7 bases from V and 0 from J, leaving 13 bases between them. Filled out from reference TRBV19 and TRBJ1-5, the complete variable domain reads DGGITQSPKYLFRKEGQNVTLSCEQNLNHDAMYWYRQDPGQGLRLIYYSQIVNDFQKGDIAEGYSVSREKKESFPLTVTSAQKNPTAFYLCASKVNRDSNQPQHFGDGTRLSIL.

This clone appeared a single time. The V call is TRBV27, the J call TRBJ2-1; 7 bases fit TRBD2. Germline V CDR1 and CDR2: MNHEY, SMNVEV (reference sequence). This CDR3 comprises 12 residues. V shed 5 bases, J shed 10 bases, and the junction held 5 bases outside the gene matches. CDR3 protein: CASSIPGLEQFF. The CDR3, as DNA: TGTGCCAGCAGTATACCGGGACTAGAGCAGTTCTTC.

A single count supports this clone. The chain couples TRBV7-9 to TRBJ1-1; possible D gene TRBD1, 5 bases. Per the germline V gene, CDR1 is SEHNR and CDR2 is FQNEAQ (reference sequence). CDR3 length equals 15 residues. Trimming took 7 bases from V and 1 from J, leaving 16 bases between them. In DNA form, the CDR3 reads TGTGCCAGCACCCAAATAGGACAAGAGAACACTGAAGCTTTCTTT. Translated, it gives CASTQIGQENTEAFF.

The V call is TRBV6-6, the J call TRBJ2-7; TRBD1 is a possible D gene (5 bases). Germline CDR1 reads MNHNY; CDR2 reads SVGAGI (reference sequence). Trimming shortened V by 2 bases and J by 4 bases, and 9 bases separated the two germline ends. The CDR3 is made up of 13 amino acids. The CDR3, as DNA: TGTGCCAGCAGTTACGACAGCATATACGAGCAGTACTTC. Its translation is CASSYDSIYEQYF.

The J gene is TRBJ1-2, the V gene TRBV4-1; D is uncertain. With 1 base removed from V and 0 bases from J, the gap between germline ends came to 6 bases. Germline V gene lookup returns CDR1 MGHRA and CDR2 YSYEKL. The CDR3 extends over 14 amino acids. The CDR3 nucleotides read TGCGCCAGCAGCCAAGTCGACACTAACTATGGCTACACCTTC. This gives the protein CASSQVDTNYGYTF.

The table lists this clone with a few counts. Within the sample, other DNA sequences also encode this same CDR3. This chain uses TRBV7-6 with TRBJ2-1; 8 bases agree with TRBD2. From germline, CDR1 is SGHVS and CDR2 FNYEAQ. V shed 3 bases and J 7 bases; nucleotides not matched to a gene: 8. The CDR3 has 15 amino acids. This CDR3 reads CASSLGSGRGNEQFF. The CDR3 bases are TGTGCCAGCAGCTTGGGAAGCGGGAGAGGAAATGAGCAGTTCTTC.

The chain has TRBV7-9 and TRBJ2-5, with no clear D. CDR3 length: 13 residues. CDR1 is SEHNR, CDR2 FQNEAQ, per germline (reference sequence). Trimming cost V 3 bases and J 5 bases, with 10 bases left between them. The CDR3 reads CASSLTPWETQYF. The CDR3 DNA reads as TGTGCCAGCAGCTTGACTCCATGGGAGACCCAGTACTTC.

Only one count was recorded for this clone. The chain links TRBV7-6 to TRBJ2-3, with D hard to call. CDR1 and CDR2 (germline): SGHVS, FNYEAQ. The CDR3 contains 13 residues. Trimming removed 4 bases at V and 4 bases at J, with 9 bases between. This chain's CDR3 is CASSWSGPDTQYF. The DNA of the CDR3 is TGTGCCAGCAGCTGGTCTGGCCCAGATACGCAGTATTTT. Looking up the rest from reference TRBV7-6 and TRBJ2-3 gives the full variable domain: GAGVSQSPRYKVTKRGQDVALRCDPISGHVSLYWYRQALGQGPEFLTYFNYEAQQDKSGLPNDRFSAERPEGSISTLTIQRTEQRDSAMYRCASSWSGPDTQYFGPGTRLTVL.

This chain joins TRBV5-1 and TRBJ2-7; 7 bases align to TRBD1. Germline assignment: CDR1 SGHRS and CDR2 YFSETQ. J gave up 3 bases and V 4 bases, and 16 bases lay outside the gene matches. This CDR3 spans 17 amino acids. CDR3 DNA sequence: TGCGCCAGCAGCGCTGAGGGGGACAGTCTACTATACTACGAGCAGTACTTC. Residues: CASSAEGDSLLYYEQYF.

The chain links TRBV4-1 to TRBJ2-1; D is undetermined. CDR1 and CDR2 (germline): MGHRA, YSYEKL. This CDR3 is built from 14 residues. Between the trimmed V and J ends, which lost 3 bases and 2 bases, there was a span of 8 bases. For the CDR3, the DNA is TGCGCCAGCAGCCATCCAGAGGCCTACAATGAGCAGTTCTTC. This gives the protein CASSHPEAYNEQFF.

V is TRBV5-6 and J is TRBJ1-3; D unclear. Trimming stripped 4 bases from V and 0 bases from J, with 11 bases between. The V gene's germline CDR1 is SGHDT and CDR2 YYEEEE. CDR3 length: 15 residues. CDR3 region: CASSGRRGSGNTIYF. CDR3 in DNA: TGTGCCAGCAGCGGCCGGCGGGGCTCTGGAAACACCATATATTTT.

This clone was counted a few times. V usage is TRBV19 and J usage is TRBJ1-1; 7 bases align to TRBD1. Germline V gene lookup returns CDR1 LNHDA and CDR2 SQIVND (reference sequence). This CDR3 is 13 amino acids long. The DNA for the CDR3 is TGTGCAAGAAGGGGGCCTATGAACACTGAAGCTTTCTTT. Translated: CARRGPMNTEAFF.

The sample holds one count of this clone. This sequence joins TRBV11-2 and TRBJ2-7; D possibly matches TRBD1 or TRBD2 (6 bases each). The germline gives CDR1 SGHAT, CDR2 FQNNGV. CDR3 length: 15 residues. Trimming pared 2 bases from V and 5 bases from J, leaving 16 bases between. For the CDR3, the DNA is TGTGCCAGCAGCTTAAGTCTGGGGGGCCGCGACGAGCAGTACTTC. Protein product: CASSLSLGGRDEQYF.

The chain carries TRBV7-9 and TRBJ2-2; D might be TRBD1 (6 bases). Germline lookup yields CDR1 SEHNR and CDR2 FQNEAQ (reference sequence). Trimming removed 5 bases from V and 4 bases from J, with 14 bases in between. The CDR3 is 15 amino acids. CDR3 sequence (DNA): TGTGCCAGCAGCCCAATCGGACAGCCCACCGGGGAGCTGTTTTTT. Translating gives CASSPIGQPTGELFF.

V usage is TRBV10-1 and J usage is TRBJ1-5; D is perhaps TRBD1 (5 bases). This CDR3 region has 13 residues. Germline values: CDR1 WNHNN, CDR2 SYGVQD (reference sequence). V was trimmed by 6 bases and J by 3 bases, leaving 9 bases between them. As DNA, the CDR3 is TGCGCCAGCAGGGGACCGGACAATCAGCCCCAGCATTTT. This sequence encodes CASRGPDNQPQHF.

This chain joins TRBV7-9 and TRBJ1-4; D is unresolved. From germline, CDR1 is SEHNR and CDR2 FQNEAQ (reference sequence). The V end lost 5 bases, the J end lost 4 bases, and 5 bases lay between the germline ends. The CDR3 is 12 residues long. Here the CDR3 reads CASSNLNEKLFF. DNA of the CDR3: TGTGCCAGCAGCAACCTTAATGAAAAACTGTTTTTT.

This chain uses TRBV5-1 with TRBJ2-5; 8 bases line up with TRBD1. Germline V CDR1 and CDR2: SGHRS, YFSETQ. The CDR3 runs to 13 residues. The junction had 4 bases not matched to a gene; V was cut back by 4 bases and J by 5 bases. Here the CDR3 reads CASSTGQGETQYF. CDR3 coding DNA: TGCGCCAGCAGCACCGGACAGGGCGAGACCCAGTACTTC.

The V call is TRBV9, the J call TRBJ1-5, with TRBD1 matching 8 bases. Germline V gives CDR1 SGDLS, CDR2 YYNGEE. The V segment lost 2 bases and the J segment 2 bases; nucleotides outside the gene matches: 3. This CDR3 has 15 amino acids. CDR3 nucleotides: TGTGCCAGCAGCGTTTCAGGGGGCGGCAATCAGCCCCAGCATTTT. It codes for CASSVSGGGNQPQHF.